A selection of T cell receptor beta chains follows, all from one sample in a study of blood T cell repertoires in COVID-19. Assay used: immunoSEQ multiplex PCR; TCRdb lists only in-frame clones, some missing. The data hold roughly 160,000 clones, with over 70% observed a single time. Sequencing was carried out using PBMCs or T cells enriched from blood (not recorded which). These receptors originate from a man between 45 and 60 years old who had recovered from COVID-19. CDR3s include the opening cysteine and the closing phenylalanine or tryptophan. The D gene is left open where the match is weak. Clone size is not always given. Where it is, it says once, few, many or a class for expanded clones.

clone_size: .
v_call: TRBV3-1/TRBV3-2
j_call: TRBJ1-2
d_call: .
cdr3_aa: CASSHLDSPSYGYTF
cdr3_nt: TGTGCCAGCAGCCATCTTGACAGTCCTTCCTATGGCTACACCTTC

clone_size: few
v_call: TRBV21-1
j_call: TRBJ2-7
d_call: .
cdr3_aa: CASLDEYEQYF
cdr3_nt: TGTGCCAGCCTAGACGAGTACGAGCAGTACTTC

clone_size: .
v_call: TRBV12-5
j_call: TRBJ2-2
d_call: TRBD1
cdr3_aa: CASGKQGVNTGELFF
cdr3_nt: TGTGCTAGTGGTAAACAGGGGGTAAACACCGGGGAGCTGTTTTTT

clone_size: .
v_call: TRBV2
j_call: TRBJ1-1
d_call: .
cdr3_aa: CASGRGGALRNTEAFF
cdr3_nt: TGTGCCAGCGGGCGAGGGGGTGCCCTGAGGAACACTGAAGCTTTCTTT

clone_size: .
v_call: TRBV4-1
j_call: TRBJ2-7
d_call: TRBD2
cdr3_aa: CASSLGLADYNEQYF
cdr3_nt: TGCGCCAGCAGCCTAGGACTAGCGGATTATAACGAGCAGTACTTC

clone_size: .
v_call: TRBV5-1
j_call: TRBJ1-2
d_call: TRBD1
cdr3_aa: CASSLRQGASRGYTF
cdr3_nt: TGCGCCAGCAGCTTGAGACAGGGGGCGTCTCGGGGCTACACCTTC

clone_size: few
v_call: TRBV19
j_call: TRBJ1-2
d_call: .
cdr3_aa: CASSRGRANYGYTF
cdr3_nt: TGTGCCAGTAGTAGGGGGCGAGCTAACTATGGCTACACCTTC

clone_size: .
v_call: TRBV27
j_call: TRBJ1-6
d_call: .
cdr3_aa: CASSSYSGAPLHF
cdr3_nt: TGTGCCAGCAGTTCCTACTCGGGGGCACCCCTCCACTTT

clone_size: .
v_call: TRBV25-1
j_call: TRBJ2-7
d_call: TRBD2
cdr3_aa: CASRDYYEQYF
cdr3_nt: TGTGCCAGCCGGGACTACTACGAGCAGTACTTC

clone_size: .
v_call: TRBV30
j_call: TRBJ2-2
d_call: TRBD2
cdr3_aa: CALGSGGATGELFF
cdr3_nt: TGTGCCCTCGGAAGCGGGGGGGCCACCGGGGAGCTGTTTTTT

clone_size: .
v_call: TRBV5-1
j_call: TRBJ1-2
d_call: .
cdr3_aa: CASSAQGGHGYTF
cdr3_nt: TGCGCCAGCAGCGCTCAGGGAGGGCATGGCTACACCTTC

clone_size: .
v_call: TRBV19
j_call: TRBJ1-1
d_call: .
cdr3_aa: CASSIIEEADTEAFF
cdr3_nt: TGTGCCAGTAGTATAATCGAGGAGGCGGACACTGAAGCTTTCTTT

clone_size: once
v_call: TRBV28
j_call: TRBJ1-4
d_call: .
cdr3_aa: CASSLSEKLFF
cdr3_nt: TGTGCCAGCAGTTTATCAGAAAAACTGTTTTTT

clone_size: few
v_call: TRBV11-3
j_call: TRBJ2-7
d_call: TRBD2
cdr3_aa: CASSLILPSGLLEQYF
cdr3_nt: TGTGCCAGCAGCTTAATTCTCCCTAGCGGCCTCCTCGAGCAGTACTTC

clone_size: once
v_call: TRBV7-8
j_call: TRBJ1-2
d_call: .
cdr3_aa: CASSRKETENYGYTF
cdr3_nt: TGTGCCAGCAGCCGCAAAGAGACAGAGAACTATGGCTACACCTTC

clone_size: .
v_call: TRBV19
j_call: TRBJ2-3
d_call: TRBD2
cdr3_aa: CASTSGTSGITDTQYF
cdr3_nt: TGTGCCAGTACCTCAGGGACTAGCGGGATCACAGATACGCAGTATTTT

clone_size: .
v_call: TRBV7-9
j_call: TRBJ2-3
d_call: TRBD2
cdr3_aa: CASSRFLPAGRVTDTQYF
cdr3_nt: TGTGCCAGCAGCCGCTTTCTGCCAGCGGGAAGGGTCACAGATACGCAGTATTTT

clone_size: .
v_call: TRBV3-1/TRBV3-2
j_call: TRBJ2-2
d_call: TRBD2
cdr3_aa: CASSQDGLAANTGELFF
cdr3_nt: TGTGCCAGCAGCCAAGATGGACTAGCGGCGAACACCGGGGAGCTGTTTTTT

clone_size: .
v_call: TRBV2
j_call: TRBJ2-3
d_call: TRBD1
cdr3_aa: CASNTGGRDTQYF
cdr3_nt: TGTGCCAGCAATACAGGGGGGCGCGATACGCAGTATTTT

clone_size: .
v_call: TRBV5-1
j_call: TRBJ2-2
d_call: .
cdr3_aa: CASSRDSTGELFF
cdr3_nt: TGCGCCAGCAGCCGAGACAGCACCGGGGAGCTGTTTTTT

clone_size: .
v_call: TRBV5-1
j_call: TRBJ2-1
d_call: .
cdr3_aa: CASSSLDTTNNEQFF
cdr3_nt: TGCGCCAGCAGCTCCCTGGACACTACCAACAATGAGCAGTTCTTC

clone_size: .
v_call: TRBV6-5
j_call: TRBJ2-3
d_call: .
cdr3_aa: CASSYGGGRSDTQYF
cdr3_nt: TGTGCCAGCAGTTACGGAGGGGGCCGGTCAGATACGCAGTATTTT

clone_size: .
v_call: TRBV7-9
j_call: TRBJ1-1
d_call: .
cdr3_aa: CASSSDGFMNTEAFF
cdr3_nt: TGTGCCAGCAGTTCAGACGGGTTTATGAACACTGAAGCTTTCTTT

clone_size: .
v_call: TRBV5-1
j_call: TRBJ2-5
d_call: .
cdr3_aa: CASSLGASQETQYF
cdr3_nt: TGCGCCAGCAGCTTAGGGGCTAGCCAAGAGACCCAGTACTTC

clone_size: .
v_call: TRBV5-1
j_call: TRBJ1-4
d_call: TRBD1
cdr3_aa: CASSLTDRVDEKLFF
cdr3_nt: TGCGCCAGCAGCTTGACCGACAGGGTAGATGAAAAACTGTTTTTT

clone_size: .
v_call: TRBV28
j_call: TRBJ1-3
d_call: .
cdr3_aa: CASSLGGNTIYF
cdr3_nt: TGTGCCAGCAGTTTAGGCGGGAACACCATATATTTT

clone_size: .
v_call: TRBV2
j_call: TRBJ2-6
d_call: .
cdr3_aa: CASTRRGGLGANVLTF
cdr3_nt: TGTGCCAGCACCAGAAGGGGGGGCTTGGGGGCCAACGTCCTGACTTTC

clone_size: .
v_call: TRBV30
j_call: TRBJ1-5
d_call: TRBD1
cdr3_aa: CAWAGQGGTQPQHF
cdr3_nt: TGTGCCTGGGCCGGACAGGGCGGAACTCAGCCCCAGCATTTT

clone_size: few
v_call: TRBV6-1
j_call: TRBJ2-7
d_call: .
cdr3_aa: CASSEASQGRYEQYF
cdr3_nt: TGTGCCAGCAGTGAAGCGAGTCAGGGCCGCTACGAGCAGTACTTC

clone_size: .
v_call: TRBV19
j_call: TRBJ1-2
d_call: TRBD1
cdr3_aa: CASSNRDRANYGYTF
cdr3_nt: TGTGCCAGTAGTAACCGGGACAGGGCTAACTATGGCTACACCTTC

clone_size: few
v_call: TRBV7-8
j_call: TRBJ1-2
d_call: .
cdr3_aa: CASSLGPLREFYGYTF
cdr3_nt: TGTGCCAGCAGCTTAGGCCCTCTCAGGGAATTCTATGGCTACACCTTC

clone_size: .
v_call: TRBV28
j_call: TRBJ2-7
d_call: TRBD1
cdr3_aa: CASSPPGTVYEQYF
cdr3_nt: TGTGCCAGCAGTCCCCCCGGGACAGTCTACGAGCAGTACTTC

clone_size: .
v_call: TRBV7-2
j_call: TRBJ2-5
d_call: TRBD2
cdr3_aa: CASSPIGTSGGKGETQYF
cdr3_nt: TGTGCCAGCAGCCCAATCGGGACTAGCGGGGGAAAGGGGGAGACCCAGTACTTC

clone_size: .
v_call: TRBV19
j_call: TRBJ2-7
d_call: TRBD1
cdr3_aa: CASSVGQGVYEQYF
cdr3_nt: TGTGCCAGTAGCGTCGGACAGGGGGTTTACGAGCAGTACTTC

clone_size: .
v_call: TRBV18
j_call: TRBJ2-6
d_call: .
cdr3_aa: CASSLGAAGANVLTF
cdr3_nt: TGTGCCAGCTCACTAGGGGCGGCCGGGGCCAACGTCCTGACTTTC

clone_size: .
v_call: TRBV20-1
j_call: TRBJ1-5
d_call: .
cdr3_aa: CSASGGAHAF
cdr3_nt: TGCAGTGCTAGCGGCGGGGCCCATGCTTTT

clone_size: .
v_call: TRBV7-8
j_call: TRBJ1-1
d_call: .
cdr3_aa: CASRSHNPGTEAFF
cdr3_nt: TGTGCCAGCAGATCACATAATCCAGGAACTGAAGCTTTCTTT

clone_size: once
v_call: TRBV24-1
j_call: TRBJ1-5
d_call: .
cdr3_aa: CATSDPREGDQPQHF
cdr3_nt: TGTGCCACCAGTGATCCGAGGGAAGGCGATCAGCCCCAGCATTTT

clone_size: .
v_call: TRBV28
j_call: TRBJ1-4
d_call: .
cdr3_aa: CASSLDMATNEKLFF
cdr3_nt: TGTGCCAGCAGTTTAGACATGGCAACTAATGAAAAACTGTTTTTT

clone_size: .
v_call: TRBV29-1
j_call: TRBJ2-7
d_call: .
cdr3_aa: CSVEDPIGEREQYF
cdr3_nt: TGCAGCGTTGAAGATCCCATAGGGGAACGCGAGCAGTACTTC

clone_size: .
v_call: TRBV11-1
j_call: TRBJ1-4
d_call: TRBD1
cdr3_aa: CASSPGQGTNEKLFF
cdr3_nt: TGTGCCAGCAGCCCGGGACAGGGTACTAATGAAAAACTGTTTTTT

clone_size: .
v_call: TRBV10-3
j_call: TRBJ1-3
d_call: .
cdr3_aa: CAISGQEGNTIYF
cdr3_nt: TGTGCCATCAGTGGGCAGGAGGGGAACACCATATATTTT

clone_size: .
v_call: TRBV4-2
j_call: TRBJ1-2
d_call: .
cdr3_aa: CASSQVNRDNYGYTF
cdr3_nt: TGTGCCAGCAGCCAAGTAAACAGGGATAACTATGGCTACACCTTC

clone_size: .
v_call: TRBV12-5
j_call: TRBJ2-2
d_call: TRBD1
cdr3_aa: CASGPGTGANTGELFF
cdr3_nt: TGTGCTAGTGGTCCCGGGACAGGGGCGAACACCGGGGAGCTGTTTTTT

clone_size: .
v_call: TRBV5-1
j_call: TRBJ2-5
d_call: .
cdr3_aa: CASTLQDSQETQYF
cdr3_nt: TGCGCCAGCACCCTCCAGGACTCCCAAGAGACCCAGTACTTC

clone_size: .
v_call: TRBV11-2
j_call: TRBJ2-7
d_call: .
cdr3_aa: CASSPNLDFEIEQYF
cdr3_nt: TGTGCCAGCAGCCCCAATCTAGATTTCGAAATCGAGCAGTACTTC

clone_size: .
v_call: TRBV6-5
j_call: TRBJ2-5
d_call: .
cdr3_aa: CASSYEGNRETQYF
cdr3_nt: TGTGCCAGCAGTTATGAGGGCAATCGAGAGACCCAGTACTTC

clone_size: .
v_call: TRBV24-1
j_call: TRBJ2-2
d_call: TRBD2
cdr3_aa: CATSDPSGGNTGELFF
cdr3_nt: TGTGCCACCAGTGACCCAAGCGGGGGGAACACCGGGGAGCTGTTTTTT

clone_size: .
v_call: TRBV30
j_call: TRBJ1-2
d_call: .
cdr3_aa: CAWSYEGRLSGYTF
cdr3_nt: TGTGCCTGGAGTTACGAGGGTCGATTGAGTGGCTACACCTTC

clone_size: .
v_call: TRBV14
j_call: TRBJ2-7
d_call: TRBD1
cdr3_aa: CASRRTGQYEQYF
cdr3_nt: TGTGCCAGCAGACGGACAGGGCAATACGAGCAGTACTTC

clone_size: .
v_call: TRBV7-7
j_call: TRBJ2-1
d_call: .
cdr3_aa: CASSFRQGPYNEQFF
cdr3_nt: TGTGCTAGCAGCTTTCGTCAGGGCCCCTACAATGAGCAGTTCTTC

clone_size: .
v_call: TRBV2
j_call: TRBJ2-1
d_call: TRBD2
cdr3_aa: CASSEAGLAGWNEQFF
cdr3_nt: TGTGCCAGCAGTGAAGCAGGACTAGCGGGTTGGAATGAGCAGTTCTTC

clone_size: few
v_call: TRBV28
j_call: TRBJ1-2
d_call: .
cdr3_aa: CAIRKQGRDGYTF
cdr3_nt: TGTGCCATAAGGAAGCAGGGAAGAGATGGCTACACCTTC

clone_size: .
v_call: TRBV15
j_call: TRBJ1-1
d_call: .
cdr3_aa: CATSSRTAEAFF
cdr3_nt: TGTGCCACCAGCAGTAGAACCGCTGAAGCTTTCTTT

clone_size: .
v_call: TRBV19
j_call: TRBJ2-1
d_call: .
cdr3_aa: CASSIPHMSVDNEQFF
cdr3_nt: TGTGCCAGTAGTATCCCGCATATGTCGGTTGACAATGAGCAGTTCTTC

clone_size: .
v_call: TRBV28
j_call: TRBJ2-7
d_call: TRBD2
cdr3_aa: CASSRGTSAFYEQYF
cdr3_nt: TGTGCCAGCAGCCGAGGGACTAGCGCTTTCTACGAGCAGTACTTC

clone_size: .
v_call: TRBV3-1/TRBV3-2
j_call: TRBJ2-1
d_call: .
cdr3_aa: CASSQESEQFF
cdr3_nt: TGTGCCAGCAGCCAAGAAAGCGAGCAGTTCTTC

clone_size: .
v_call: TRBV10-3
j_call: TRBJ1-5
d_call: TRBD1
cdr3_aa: CAISETGGGNQPQHF
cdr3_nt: TGTGCCATCAGTGAGACAGGGGGTGGCAATCAGCCCCAGCATTTT

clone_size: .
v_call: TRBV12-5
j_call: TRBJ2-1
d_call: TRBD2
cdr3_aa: CASGPAGGGRYNEQFF
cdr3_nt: TGTGCTAGTGGCCCCGCCGGGGGCGGGAGGTACAATGAGCAGTTCTTC